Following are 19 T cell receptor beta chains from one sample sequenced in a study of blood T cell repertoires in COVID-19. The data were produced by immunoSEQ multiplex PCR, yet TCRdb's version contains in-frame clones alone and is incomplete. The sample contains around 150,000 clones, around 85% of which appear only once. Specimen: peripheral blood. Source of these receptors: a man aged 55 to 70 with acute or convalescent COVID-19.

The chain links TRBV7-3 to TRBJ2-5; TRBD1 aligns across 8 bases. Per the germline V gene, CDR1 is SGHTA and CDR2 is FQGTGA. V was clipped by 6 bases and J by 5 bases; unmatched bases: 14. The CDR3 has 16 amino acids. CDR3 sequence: CASSNTAAGGAETQYF. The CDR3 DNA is TGTGCCAGCAGTAACACCGCGGCAGGGGGCGCGGAGACCCAGTACTTC.

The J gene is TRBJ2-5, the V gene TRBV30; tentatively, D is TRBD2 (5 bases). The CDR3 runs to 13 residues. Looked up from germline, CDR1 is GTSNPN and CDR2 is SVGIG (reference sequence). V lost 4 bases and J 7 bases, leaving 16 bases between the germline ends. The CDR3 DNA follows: TGTGCCTGGATGGCACTGGCAGGAGGGACCCAGTACTTC. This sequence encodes CAWMALAGGTQYF.

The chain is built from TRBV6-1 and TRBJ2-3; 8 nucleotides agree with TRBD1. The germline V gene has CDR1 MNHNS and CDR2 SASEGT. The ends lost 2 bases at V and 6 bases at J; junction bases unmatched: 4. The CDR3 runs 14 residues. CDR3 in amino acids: CASSERTGSDTQYF. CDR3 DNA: TGTGCCAGCAGTGAAAGGACAGGGAGCGATACGCAGTATTTT.

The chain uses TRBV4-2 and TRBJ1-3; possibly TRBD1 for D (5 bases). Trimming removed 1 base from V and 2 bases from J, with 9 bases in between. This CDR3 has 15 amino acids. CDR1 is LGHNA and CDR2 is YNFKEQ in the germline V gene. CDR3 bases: TGTGCCAGCAGCCAAGTGCGGGGGGCTGGAAACACCATATATTTT. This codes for CASSQVRGAGNTIYF.

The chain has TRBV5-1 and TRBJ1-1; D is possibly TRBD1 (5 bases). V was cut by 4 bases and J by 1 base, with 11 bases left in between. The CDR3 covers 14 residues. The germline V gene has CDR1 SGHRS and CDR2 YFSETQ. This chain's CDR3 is CASSLGATNTEAFF. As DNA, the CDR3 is TGCGCCAGCAGCCTTGGGGCCACGAACACTGAAGCTTTCTTT.

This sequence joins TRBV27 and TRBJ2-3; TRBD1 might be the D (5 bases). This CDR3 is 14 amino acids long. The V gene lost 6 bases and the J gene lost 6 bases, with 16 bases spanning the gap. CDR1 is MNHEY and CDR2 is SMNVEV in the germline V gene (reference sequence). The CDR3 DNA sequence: TGTGCCAGCAGAGGGCTAGAGGACAACGATACGCAGTATTTT. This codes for CASRGLEDNDTQYF.

DNA of the CDR3: TGTGCCAGTAGTATACGGGGGACAGGGGGCCGCCTGTTTTTT. Translating gives CASSIRGTGGRLFF. The chain employs TRBV19 and TRBJ1-4, with 12 bases lining up with TRBD1. CDR3 length equals 14 residues. Germline CDR1 and CDR2: LNHDA and SQIVND (reference sequence). V lost 2 bases and J lost 14; bases outside the gene matches: 6. Full variable domain (remainder filled in from reference TRBV19 and TRBJ1-4): DGGITQSPKYLFRKEGQNVTLSCEQNLNHDAMYWYRQDPGQGLRLIYYSQIVNDFQKGDIAEGYSVSREKKESFPLTVTSAQKNPTAFYLCASSIRGTGGRLFFGSGTQLSVL.

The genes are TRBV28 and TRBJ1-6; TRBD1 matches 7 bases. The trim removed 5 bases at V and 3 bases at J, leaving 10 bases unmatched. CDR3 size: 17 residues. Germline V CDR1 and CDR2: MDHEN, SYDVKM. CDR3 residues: CASSPPGQPNYNSPLHF. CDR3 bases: TGTGCCAGCAGTCCCCCGGGACAGCCCAACTATAATTCACCCCTCCACTTT.

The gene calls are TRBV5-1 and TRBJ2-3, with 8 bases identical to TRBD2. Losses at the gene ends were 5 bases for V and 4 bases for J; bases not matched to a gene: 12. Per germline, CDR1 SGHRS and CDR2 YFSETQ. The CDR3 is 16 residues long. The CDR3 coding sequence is TGCGCCAGCAGAGTCGGACTAGCCGTTATCCCAGATACGCAGTATTTT. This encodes CASRVGLAVIPDTQYF.

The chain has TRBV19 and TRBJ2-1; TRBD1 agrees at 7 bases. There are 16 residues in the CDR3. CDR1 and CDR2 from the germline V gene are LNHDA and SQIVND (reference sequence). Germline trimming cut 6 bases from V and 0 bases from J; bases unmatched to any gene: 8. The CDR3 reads CASRSGQLLSYNEQFF. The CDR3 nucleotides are TGTGCCAGTAGATCGGGACAGCTCCTCTCCTACAATGAGCAGTTCTTC.

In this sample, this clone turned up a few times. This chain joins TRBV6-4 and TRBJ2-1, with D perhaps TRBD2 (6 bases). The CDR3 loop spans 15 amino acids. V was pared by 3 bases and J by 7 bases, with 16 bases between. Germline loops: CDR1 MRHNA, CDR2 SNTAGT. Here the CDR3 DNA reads TGTGCCAGCAGTGAGGGTCAGGAGGGGACGAATGAGCAGTTCTTC. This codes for CASSEGQEGTNEQFF.

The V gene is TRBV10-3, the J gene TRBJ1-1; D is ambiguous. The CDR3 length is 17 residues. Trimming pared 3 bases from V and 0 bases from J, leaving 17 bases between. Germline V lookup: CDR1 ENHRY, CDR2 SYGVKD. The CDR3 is CAISDPRGRDMNTEAFF. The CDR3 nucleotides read TGTGCCATCAGTGACCCGCGAGGGCGCGACATGAACACTGAAGCTTTCTTT.

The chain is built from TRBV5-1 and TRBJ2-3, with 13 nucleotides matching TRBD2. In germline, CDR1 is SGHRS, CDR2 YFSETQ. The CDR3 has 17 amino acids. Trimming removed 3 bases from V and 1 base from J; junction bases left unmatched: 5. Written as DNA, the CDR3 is TGCGCCAGCAGCTGGACTAGCGGGAGAGTCGGCACAGATACGCAGTATTTT. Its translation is CASSWTSGRVGTDTQYF.

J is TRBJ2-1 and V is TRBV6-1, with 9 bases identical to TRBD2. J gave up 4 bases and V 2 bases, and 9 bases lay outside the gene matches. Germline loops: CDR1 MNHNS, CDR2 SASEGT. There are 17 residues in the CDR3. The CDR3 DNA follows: TGTGCCAGCAGTGAATTCAAGGCTAGCGGGACGTACAATGAGCAGTTCTTC. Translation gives CASSEFKASGTYNEQFF.

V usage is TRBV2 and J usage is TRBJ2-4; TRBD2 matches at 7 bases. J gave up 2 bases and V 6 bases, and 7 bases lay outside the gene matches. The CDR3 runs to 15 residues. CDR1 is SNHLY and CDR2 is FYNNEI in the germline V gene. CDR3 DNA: TGTGCCAGCAGCCCGTCCGGGACTACCAAAAACATTCAGTACTTC. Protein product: CASSPSGTTKNIQYF.

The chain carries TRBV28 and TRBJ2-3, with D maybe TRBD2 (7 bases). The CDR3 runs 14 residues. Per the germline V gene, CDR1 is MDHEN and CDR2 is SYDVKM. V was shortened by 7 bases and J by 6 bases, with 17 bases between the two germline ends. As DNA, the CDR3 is TGTGCCAGCACTCGAAAGCCGGGGGGCGATACGCAGTATTTT. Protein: CASTRKPGGDTQYF.

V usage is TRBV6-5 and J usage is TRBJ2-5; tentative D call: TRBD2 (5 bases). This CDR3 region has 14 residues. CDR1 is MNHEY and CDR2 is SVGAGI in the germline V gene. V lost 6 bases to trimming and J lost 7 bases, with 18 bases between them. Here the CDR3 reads CASRTRDSLGTQYF. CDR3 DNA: TGTGCCAGCAGGACCCGGGATAGTTTAGGGACCCAGTACTTC.

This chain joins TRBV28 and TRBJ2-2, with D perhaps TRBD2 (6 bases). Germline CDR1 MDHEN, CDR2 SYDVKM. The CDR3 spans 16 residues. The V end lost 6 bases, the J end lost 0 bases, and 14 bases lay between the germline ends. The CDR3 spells CASRYPGLTNTGELFF. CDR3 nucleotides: TGTGCCAGCAGATATCCGGGACTCACGAACACCGGGGAGCTGTTTTTT.

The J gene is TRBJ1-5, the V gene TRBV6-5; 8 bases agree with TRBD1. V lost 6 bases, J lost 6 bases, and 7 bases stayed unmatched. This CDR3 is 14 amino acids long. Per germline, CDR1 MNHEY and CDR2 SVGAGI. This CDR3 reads CASRRTGQGQPQHF. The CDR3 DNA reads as TGTGCCAGCAGGCGGACAGGGCAGGGTCAGCCCCAGCATTTT.